This TCR beta chain was captured in a study of identical twins listed by TCRdb under 2016. About the full investigation: TCR alpha and beta repertoires from monozygotic twins, unrelated adults of various ages and cord blood were deep-sequenced to test whether fetal clonotypes persist. To rule out contamination, replicate twin experiments were performed at different times with different library preparation protocols.

All donors were healthy Caucasians. Three pairs of female monozygotic twins, all aged about 18 to 29 years, were included in the twin cohort. Positive isolation kits from Invitrogen were used to isolate the CD4+ and CD8+ T cell populations. The library was prepared using 5' RACE. Sequenced on an Illumina HiSeq 2000. A universal primer binding site was added through template switching, and the final cDNA carried a unique molecular identifier so that TCR cDNA molecules could be counted accurately. Specific primers in the conserved constant-segment region were used to synthesize first-strand cDNA for the TCR alpha and beta chains. To control for contamination, every cDNA library carried two barcodes: a SMART-Mk sample barcode plus Illumina barcodes. TruSeq adapter sequences and Illumina sample barcodes were added in two successive PCR steps. Sequencing of the TCR alpha and beta cDNA libraries was done on the Illumina HiSeq platform using custom primers. In the original analysis: Unique molecular identifiers were extracted from raw reads with MiGEC, and CDR3 positions were determined with MiXCR. Recombination models were inferred per individual with the repgenHMM and IGoR tools using an EM algorithm. Shared clonotype analysis was performed with the tcR package in R, normalizing sharing by the product of cloneset sizes. To study raw recombination without the effects of thymic and clonal selection, out-of-frame nonproductive sequences were analyzed. Using fastp trimming at Q25 and MiXCR clonotype assembly, TCRdb reanalyzed the public sequencing data and kept in-frame beta chains. All rows with the same CDR3 protein become a single entry with the most common DNA and genes. TCRdb's processing, not the study's, gives the V and J calls here. Within this sample are about 520,000 distinct CDR3 sequences, with about 20% of them counted one time only. The ten largest clones represent around 0.9% of the sample.

General findings and caveats noted by the study authors: Compared with coincidental sharing between unrelated individuals, out-of-frame TCR alpha sequences shared between twins had an excess of sequences with low generation probability. Abundant cord blood beta clonotypes had fewer insertions, young adult naive repertoires showed a similar but weaker trend, and memory repertoires showed no such trend. Conclusions relied on cross-sectional statistical analysis, since the same donors could not be followed over many years. Zero-insertion analyses could be partly confounded by invariant T cells such as MAIT and iNKT, though diverse VJ usage argued against such confounding for most clonotypes. In monozygotic twins, recombination models systematically underestimated out-of-frame TCR alpha sharing, but the models matched the sharing seen between unrelated individuals. Excess twin sharing in beta out-of-frame sequences was weaker because fewer shared sequences lowered the signal-to-noise ratio.

CDR1 is given as MNHEY and CDR2 as SVGAGI, both from the germline V gene. Trimming takes 2 bases off V and 7 bases off J; junction bases not matched to a gene: 7. The CDR3 starts with the cysteine, ends with the phenylalanine, and has 14 residues. CDR3 DNA is the only sequence kept; it has 42 bases, read in frame from the first base. Turning to this clonotype: Its antigen is unknown. Base quality data are lacking; no much larger clone is found one base away.

These data also featured in a second study, about T cells expressing NK-cell markers. The second study's paper adds: Three sorted T-cell subsets (CD3+CD56+NKG2C+, CD3+CD56+NKG2C- and CD3+CD56-NKG2C+) from about 8 donors had their TCR beta-chain repertoires profiled. Of the eight sequenced donors, seven were found to be HCMV-seropositive and one was found to be HCMV-seronegative. In several experiments an anti-gammadeltaTCR antibody was added to restrict sorting to alphabetaTCR-expressing T cells. In about six donors, the dominant CD3+CD56+NKG2C+ clonotypes were found to rank among the top 10 CD8+ clonotypes and to make up roughly 1.0-7.0% of CD8+ T cells. Those dominant clonotypes were again the most abundant among CD3+CD56-NKG2C+ cells in a handful of donors, at roughly 25-65%. It remained unclear whether the expanded NKG2C-expressing T cell clones were specific for HCMV antigens. The study sequenced eight donors, all healthy volunteers chosen at random: three men and five women. HCMV-specific IgG was detected in serum with a commercial ELISA kit to determine HCMV serostatus. MIGEC handled demultiplexing of the reads and grouping by UMI, while MiTCR was used to assemble and quantify clonotypes. To exclude erroneous sequences, any TCR cDNA sequence not supported by at least two reads was discarded. Downstream repertoire analysis used the tcR package, and clonotypes were matched across fractions by CDR3 nucleotide sequence plus V segment. Antigen specificity was annotated against VDJdb with VDJmatch, allowing one amino acid substitution in CDR3.

The receptor was derived from a woman under 30 in good health. Sequences were obtained from CD4+ T cells sorted from blood. The chain employs TRBV6-5 and TRBJ2-7, with TRBD2 matching 8 junction bases. Here the CDR3 is given as CASSYTRTSREQYF. The DNA is as follows: TGTGCCAGCAGTTACACCCGGACTAGCAGGGAGCAGTACTTC.